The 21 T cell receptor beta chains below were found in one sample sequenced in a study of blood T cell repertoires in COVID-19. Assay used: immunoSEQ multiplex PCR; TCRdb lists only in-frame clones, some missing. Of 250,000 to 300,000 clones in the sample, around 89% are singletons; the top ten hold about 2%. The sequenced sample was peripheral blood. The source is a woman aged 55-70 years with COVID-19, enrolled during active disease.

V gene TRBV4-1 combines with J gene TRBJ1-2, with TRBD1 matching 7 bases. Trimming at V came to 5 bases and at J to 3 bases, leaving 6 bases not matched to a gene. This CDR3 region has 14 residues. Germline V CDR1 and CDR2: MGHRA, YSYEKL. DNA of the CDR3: TGCGCCAGCAGCGCCGTGGGGACAGACTATGGCTACACCTTC. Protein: CASSAVGTDYGYTF.

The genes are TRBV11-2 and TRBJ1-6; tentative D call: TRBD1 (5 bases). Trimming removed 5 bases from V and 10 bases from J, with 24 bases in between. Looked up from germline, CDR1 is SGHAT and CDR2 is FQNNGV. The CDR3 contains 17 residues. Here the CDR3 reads CASSRGPGLGFGSPLHF. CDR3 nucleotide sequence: TGTGCCAGCAGCAGAGGTCCGGGACTCGGCTTTGGATCACCCCTCCACTTT.

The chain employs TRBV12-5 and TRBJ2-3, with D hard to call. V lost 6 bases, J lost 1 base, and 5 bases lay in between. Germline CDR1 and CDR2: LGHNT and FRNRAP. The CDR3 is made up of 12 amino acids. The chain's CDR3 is CASGSGTDTQYF. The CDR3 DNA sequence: TGTGCTAGTGGCTCCGGCACAGATACGCAGTATTTT.

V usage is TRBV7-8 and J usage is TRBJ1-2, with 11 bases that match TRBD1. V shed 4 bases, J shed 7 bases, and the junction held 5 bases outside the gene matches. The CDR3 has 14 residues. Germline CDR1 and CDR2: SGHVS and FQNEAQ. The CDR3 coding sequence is TGTGCCAGCAGCTCTGGACAGGGGGCAGGTGGCTACACCTTC. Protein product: CASSSGQGAGGYTF.

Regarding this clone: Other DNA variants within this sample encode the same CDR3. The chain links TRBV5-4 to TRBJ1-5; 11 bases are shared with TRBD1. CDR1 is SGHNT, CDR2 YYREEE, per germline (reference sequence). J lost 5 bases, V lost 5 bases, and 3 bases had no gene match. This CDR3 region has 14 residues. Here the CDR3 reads CASSSGQGDQPQHF. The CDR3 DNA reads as TGTGCCAGCAGTTCGGGACAGGGGGATCAGCCCCAGCATTTT. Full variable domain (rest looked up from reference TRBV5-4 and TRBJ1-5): ETGVTQSPTHLIKTRGQQVTLRCSSQSGHNTVSWYQQALGQGPQFIFQYYREEENGRGNFPPRFSGLQFPNYSSELNVNALELDDSALYLCASSSGQGDQPQHFGDGTRLSIL.

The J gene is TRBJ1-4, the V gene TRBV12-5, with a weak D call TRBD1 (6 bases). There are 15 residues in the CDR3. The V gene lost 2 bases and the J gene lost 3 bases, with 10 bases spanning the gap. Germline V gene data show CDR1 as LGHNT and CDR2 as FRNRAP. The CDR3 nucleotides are TGTGCTAGTGGTTTGTTAGGACAGCCTAATGAAAAACTGTTTTTT. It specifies CASGLLGQPNEKLFF.

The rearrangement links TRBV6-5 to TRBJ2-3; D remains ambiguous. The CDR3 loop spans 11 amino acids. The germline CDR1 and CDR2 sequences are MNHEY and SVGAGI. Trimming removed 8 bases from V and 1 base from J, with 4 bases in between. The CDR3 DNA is TGTGCCAGCGGCCGCACAGATACGCAGTATTTT. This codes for CASGRTDTQYF.

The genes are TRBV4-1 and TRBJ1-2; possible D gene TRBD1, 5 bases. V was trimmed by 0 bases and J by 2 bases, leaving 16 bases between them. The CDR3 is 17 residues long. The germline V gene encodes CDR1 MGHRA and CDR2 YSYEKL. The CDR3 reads CASSQDWGAGGNYGYTF. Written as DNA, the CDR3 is TGCGCCAGCAGCCAAGATTGGGGCGCCGGGGGGAACTATGGCTACACCTTC.

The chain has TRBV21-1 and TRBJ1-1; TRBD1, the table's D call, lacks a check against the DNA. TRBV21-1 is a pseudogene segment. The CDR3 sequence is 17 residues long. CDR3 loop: CASSKGQEGDLGTEAFF. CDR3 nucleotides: TGTGCCAGCAGCAAAGGTCAAGAGGGGGATCTGGGCACTGAAGCTTTCTTT.

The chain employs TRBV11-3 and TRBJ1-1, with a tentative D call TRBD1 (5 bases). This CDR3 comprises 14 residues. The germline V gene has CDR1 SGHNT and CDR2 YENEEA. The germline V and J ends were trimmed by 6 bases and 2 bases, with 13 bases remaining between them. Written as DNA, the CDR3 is TGTGCCAGCAGTCCCCAGGGTGGAAACACTGAAGCTTTCTTT. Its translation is CASSPQGGNTEAFF.

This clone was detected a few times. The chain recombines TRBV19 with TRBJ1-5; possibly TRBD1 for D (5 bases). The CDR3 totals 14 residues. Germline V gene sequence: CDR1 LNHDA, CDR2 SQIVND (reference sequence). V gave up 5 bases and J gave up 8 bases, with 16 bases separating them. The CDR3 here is CASSAGPPLEPQHF. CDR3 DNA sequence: TGTGCCAGTAGTGCGGGACCGCCTTTGGAGCCCCAGCATTTT.

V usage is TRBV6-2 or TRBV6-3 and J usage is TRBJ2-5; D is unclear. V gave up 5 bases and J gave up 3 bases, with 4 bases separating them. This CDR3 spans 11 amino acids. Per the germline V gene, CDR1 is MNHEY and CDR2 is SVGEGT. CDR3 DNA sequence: TGTGCCAGCAGTCCCAAAGAGACCCAGTACTTC. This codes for CASSPKETQYF.

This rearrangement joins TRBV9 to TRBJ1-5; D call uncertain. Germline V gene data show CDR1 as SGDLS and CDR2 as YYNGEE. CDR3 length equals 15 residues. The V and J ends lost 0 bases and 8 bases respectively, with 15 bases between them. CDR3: CASSVGPEVLEPQHF. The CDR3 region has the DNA TGTGCCAGCAGCGTAGGACCAGAGGTATTAGAGCCCCAGCATTTT.

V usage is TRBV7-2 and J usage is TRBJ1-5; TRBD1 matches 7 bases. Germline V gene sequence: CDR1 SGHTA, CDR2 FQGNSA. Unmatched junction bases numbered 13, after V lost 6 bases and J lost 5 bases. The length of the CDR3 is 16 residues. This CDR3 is CASRQTGTVADQPQHF. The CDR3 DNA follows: TGTGCCAGCAGACAGACCGGGACAGTAGCGGATCAGCCCCAGCATTTT.

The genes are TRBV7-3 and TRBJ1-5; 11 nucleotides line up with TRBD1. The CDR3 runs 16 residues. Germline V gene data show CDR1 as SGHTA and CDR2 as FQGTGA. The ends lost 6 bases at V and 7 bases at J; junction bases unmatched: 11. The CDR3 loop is CASRHPRTGGGQPQHF. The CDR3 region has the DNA TGTGCCAGCAGACACCCCAGGACAGGGGGCGGGCAGCCCCAGCATTTT.

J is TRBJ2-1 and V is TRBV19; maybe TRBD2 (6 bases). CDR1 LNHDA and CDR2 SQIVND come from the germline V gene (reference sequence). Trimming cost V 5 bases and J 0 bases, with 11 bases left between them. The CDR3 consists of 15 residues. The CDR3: CASSGDSSSYNEQFF. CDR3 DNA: TGTGCCAGTAGTGGGGACTCAAGCTCCTACAATGAGCAGTTCTTC.

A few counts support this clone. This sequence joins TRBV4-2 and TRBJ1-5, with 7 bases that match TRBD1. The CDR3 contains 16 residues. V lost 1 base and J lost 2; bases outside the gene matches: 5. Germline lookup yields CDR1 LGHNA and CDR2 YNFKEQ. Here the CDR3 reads CASSQGQGLGNQPQHF. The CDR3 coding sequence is TGTGCCAGCAGCCAAGGACAGGGCCTTGGCAATCAGCCCCAGCATTTT.

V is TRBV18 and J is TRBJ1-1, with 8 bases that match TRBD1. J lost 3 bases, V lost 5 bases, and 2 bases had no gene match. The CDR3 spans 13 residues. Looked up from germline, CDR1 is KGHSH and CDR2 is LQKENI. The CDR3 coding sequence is TGTGCCAGCTCATCACAGGGGGACACTGAAGCTTTCTTT. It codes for CASSSQGDTEAFF.

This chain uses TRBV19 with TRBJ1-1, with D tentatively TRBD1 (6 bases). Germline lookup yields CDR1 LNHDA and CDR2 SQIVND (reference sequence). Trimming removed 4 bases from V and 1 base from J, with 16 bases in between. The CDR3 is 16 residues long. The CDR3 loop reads CASSRLPGQANTEAFF. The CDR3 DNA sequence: TGTGCCAGTAGTAGGCTCCCGGGACAAGCGAACACTGAAGCTTTCTTT.

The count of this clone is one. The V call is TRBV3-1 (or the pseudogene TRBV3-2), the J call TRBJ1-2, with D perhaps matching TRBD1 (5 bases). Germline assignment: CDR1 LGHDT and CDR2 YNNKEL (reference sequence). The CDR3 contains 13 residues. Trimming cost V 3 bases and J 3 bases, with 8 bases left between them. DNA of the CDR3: TGTGCCAGCAGCCAGACGACAGACTATGGCTACACCTTC. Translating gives CASSQTTDYGYTF.

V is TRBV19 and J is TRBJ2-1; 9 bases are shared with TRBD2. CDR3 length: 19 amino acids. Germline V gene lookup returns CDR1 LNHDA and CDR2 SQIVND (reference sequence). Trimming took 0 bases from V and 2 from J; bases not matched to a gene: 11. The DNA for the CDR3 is TGTGCCAGTAGTATAGATTTGGGGGCGGGGGGGCTCCCCTACAATGAGCAGTTCTTC. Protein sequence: CASSIDLGAGGLPYNEQFF.